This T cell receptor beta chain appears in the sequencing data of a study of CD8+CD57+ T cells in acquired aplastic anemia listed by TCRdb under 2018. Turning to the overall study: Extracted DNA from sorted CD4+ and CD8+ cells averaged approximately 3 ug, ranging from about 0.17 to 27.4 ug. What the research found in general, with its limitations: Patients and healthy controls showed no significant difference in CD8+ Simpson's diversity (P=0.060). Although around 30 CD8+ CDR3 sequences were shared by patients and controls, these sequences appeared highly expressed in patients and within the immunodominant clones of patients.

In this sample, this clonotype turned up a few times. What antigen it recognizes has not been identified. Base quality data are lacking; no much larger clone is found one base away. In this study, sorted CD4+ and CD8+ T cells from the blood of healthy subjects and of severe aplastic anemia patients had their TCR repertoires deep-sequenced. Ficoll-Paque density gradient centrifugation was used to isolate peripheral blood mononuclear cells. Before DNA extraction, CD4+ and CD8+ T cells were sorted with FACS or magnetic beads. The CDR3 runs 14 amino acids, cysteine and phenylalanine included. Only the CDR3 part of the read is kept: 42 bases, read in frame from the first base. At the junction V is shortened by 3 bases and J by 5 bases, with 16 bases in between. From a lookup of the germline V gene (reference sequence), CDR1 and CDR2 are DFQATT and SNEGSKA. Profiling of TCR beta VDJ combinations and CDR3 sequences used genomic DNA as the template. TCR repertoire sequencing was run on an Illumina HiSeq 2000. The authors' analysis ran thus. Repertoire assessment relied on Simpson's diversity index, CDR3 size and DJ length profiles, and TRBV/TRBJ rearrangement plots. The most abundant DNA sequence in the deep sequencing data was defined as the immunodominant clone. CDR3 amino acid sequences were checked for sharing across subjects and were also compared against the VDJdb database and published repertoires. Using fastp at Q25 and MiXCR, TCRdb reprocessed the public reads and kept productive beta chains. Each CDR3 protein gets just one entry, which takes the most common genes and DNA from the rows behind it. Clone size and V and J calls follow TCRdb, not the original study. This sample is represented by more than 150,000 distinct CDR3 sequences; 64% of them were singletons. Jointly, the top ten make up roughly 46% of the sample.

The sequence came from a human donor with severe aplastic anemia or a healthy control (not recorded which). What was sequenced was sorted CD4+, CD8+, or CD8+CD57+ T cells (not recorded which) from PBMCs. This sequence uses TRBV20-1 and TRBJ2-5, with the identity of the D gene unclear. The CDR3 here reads CSASRASSMETQYF. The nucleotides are TGCAGTGCTAGTCGGGCCTCATCCATGGAGACCCAGTACTTC.